This TCR beta chain was found in a study of blood T cell repertoires in COVID-19. Overall study: Samples taken during acute and convalescent COVID-19 were collected in the United States, Italy and Spain.

Trimming cost V 5 bases and J 2 bases, with 26 bases left between them. CDR3 size: 19 residues. Germline values: CDR1 LNHDA, CDR2 SQIVND (reference sequence). Clones were read by immunoSEQ multiplex PCR, and TCRdb kept only the in-frame ones, dropping some. Among 250,000 to 350,000 clones listed, around 89% were seen once. The V and J genes are TRBV19 and TRBJ2-3; maybe TRBD2 (7 bases). The sequence derives from a man aged 25 to 45 with acute or convalescent COVID-19. The sequenced material came from peripheral blood. CDR3 DNA sequence: TGTGCCAGTAGTGGCGCGTCGCGCGGGGGACATCCAATCACAGATACGCAGTATTTT. Protein sequence: CASSGASRGGHPITDTQYF.